A selection of T cell receptor beta chains follows, all from one sample in a study of vaccination and CD4 T cells after COVID-19. From the PCR reads, TCRdb called clonotypes with MiXCR, one entry per CDR3 protein. Of tens of thousands of distinct CDR3 sequences in the sample, 40% to 60% were seen once. The antigens for these receptors are not known. Material for sequencing was CD4+ T cells from blood, cultured in vitro. These receptor sequences come from a human donor who had recovered from COVID-19. CDR3s include the opening cysteine and the closing phenylalanine or tryptophan. A D gene is named only where the DNA matches it firmly. Only part of the rows carry a size: once, few, many, or a class if the clone is expanded.

J gene: TRBJ1-5
clone size: few
V gene: TRBV5-1
D gene: -
CDR3 DNA: TGCGCCAGCAGCTTGACTGGGGAATTGGGTCAGCCCCAGCATTTT
CDR3 protein: CASSLTGELGQPQHF

J gene: TRBJ2-5
clone size: -
V gene: TRBV11-3
D gene: -
CDR3 DNA: TGTGCCAGCAGCCATCTAACGGTGTACCAAGAGACCCAGTACTTC
CDR3 protein: CASSHLTVYQETQYF

J gene: TRBJ1-1
clone size: few
V gene: TRBV7-9
D gene: -
CDR3 DNA: TGTGCCAGCAGCTTAGAGAACACTGAAGCTTTCTTT
CDR3 protein: CASSLENTEAFF

J gene: TRBJ2-5
clone size: -
V gene: TRBV20-1
D gene: -
CDR3 DNA: TGCAGTGTCTCTGGGCGGCGGGAAGAGACCCAGTACTTC
CDR3 protein: CSVSGRREETQYF

J gene: TRBJ1-5
clone size: -
V gene: TRBV30
D gene: -
CDR3 DNA: TGTGCCTGGACAGGTTCCACGGGTCAGCCCCAGCATTTT
CDR3 protein: CAWTGSTGQPQHF

J gene: TRBJ2-5
clone size: once
V gene: TRBV30
D gene: TRBD2
CDR3 DNA: TGTGCCTGGAGTGTCGCGGGGGGTTGGGAGACCCAGTACTTC
CDR3 protein: CAWSVAGGWETQYF

J gene: TRBJ2-3
clone size: -
V gene: TRBV5-1
D gene: TRBD2
CDR3 DNA: TGCGCCAGCAGCTTGGCCCCTAGCGGGAATCTGGATACGCAGTATTTT
CDR3 protein: CASSLAPSGNLDTQYF

J gene: TRBJ2-7
clone size: -
V gene: TRBV20-1
D gene: -
CDR3 DNA: TGCAGTGCTAGTGACGACAGATTCCCCTACGAGCAGTACTTC
CDR3 protein: CSASDDRFPYEQYF

J gene: TRBJ2-7
clone size: -
V gene: TRBV4-2
D gene: TRBD2
CDR3 DNA: TGTGCCAGCAGCCCCCAGGGACTAGCGGGAGGAGAGCAGTACTTC
CDR3 protein: CASSPQGLAGGEQYF

J gene: TRBJ2-3
clone size: -
V gene: TRBV4-3
D gene: -
CDR3 DNA: TGCGCCAGCAGCCCACAAGTCGTAGGGACGGCGCAGTATTTT
CDR3 protein: CASSPQVVGTAQYF

J gene: TRBJ2-1
clone size: -
V gene: TRBV6-2/TRBV6-3
D gene: -
CDR3 DNA: TGTGCCAGCAGCCGGGGGAGCCTGGGGGTGTCCTACAATGAGCAGTTCTTC
CDR3 protein: CASSRGSLGVSYNEQFF

J gene: TRBJ2-2
clone size: -
V gene: TRBV19
D gene: -
CDR3 DNA: TGTGCCAGTACCCCACCGGTAGCTACCACCGGGGAGCTGTTTTTT
CDR3 protein: CASTPPVATTGELFF

J gene: TRBJ1-5
clone size: -
V gene: TRBV10-3
D gene: -
CDR3 DNA: TGTGCCATCAGTGGGGGGGAACGCAATCAGCCCCAGCATTTT
CDR3 protein: CAISGGERNQPQHF

J gene: TRBJ2-7
clone size: -
V gene: TRBV20-1
D gene: TRBD2
CDR3 DNA: TGCAGTGCCCCCAAGGCGACTAGCGGGATCTACGAGCAGTACTTC
CDR3 protein: CSAPKATSGIYEQYF

J gene: TRBJ1-2
clone size: -
V gene: TRBV7-9
D gene: -
CDR3 DNA: TGTGCCAGCAGCTTAGTGGGCCGGGGGGGTTACAATTCGGGCTATGGCTACACCTTC
CDR3 protein: CASSLVGRGGYNSGYGYTF

J gene: TRBJ1-2
clone size: -
V gene: TRBV7-2
D gene: -
CDR3 DNA: TGTGCCAGCAGTGGATTGTATGGCTACACCTTC
CDR3 protein: CASSGLYGYTF

J gene: TRBJ1-2
clone size: once
V gene: TRBV11-2
D gene: -
CDR3 DNA: TGTGCCAGCAGCTTAGGAAGGGGGACCTATGGCTACACCTTC
CDR3 protein: CASSLGRGTYGYTF

J gene: TRBJ1-5
clone size: few
V gene: TRBV2
D gene: -
CDR3 DNA: TGTGCCAGCTCCGAATTGAATCAGCCCCAGCATTTT
CDR3 protein: CASSELNQPQHF